A selection of T cell receptor beta chains follows, all from one sample in a study of cytomegalovirus exposure and HLA in healthy donors. The protocol was immunoSEQ multiplex PCR, while the TCRdb copy is restricted to in-frame clones and leaves out a portion. The repertoire includes about 130,000 clones, roughly 80% of them detected once, and 5.5% to 8.5% sits in the top ten. Sequencing was done on a sample of PBMCs. The origin of the receptors is a male donor in good health and CMV-seronegative. CDR3s include the opening cysteine and the closing phenylalanine or tryptophan. Each record gives: clone size, J gene, V gene, CDR3 protein. The listing skips clone size in some rows; elsewhere it reads once, few, many or a size class.

clone size: NA; J gene: TRBJ1-5; V gene: TRBV7-8; CDR3 protein: CASSLGTFAIQPQHF
clone size: NA; J gene: TRBJ2-7; V gene: TRBV30; CDR3 protein: CAWLGRVEQYF
clone size: NA; J gene: TRBJ2-3; V gene: TRBV14; CDR3 protein: CASSHPPPRDTQYF
clone size: few; J gene: TRBJ1-4; V gene: TRBV4-3; CDR3 protein: CASSQGDIMFF
clone size: few; J gene: TRBJ2-7; V gene: TRBV30; CDR3 protein: CAWGQGAYEQYF
clone size: NA; J gene: TRBJ2-1; V gene: TRBV11-3; CDR3 protein: CASSSPVAPHYNEQFF
clone size: NA; J gene: TRBJ1-2; V gene: TRBV28; CDR3 protein: CASSLQGIDYGYTF
clone size: NA; J gene: TRBJ2-2; V gene: TRBV4-3; CDR3 protein: CASRQGTGELFF
clone size: NA; J gene: TRBJ1-5; V gene: TRBV7-9; CDR3 protein: CASSSGGTDLNQPQHF
clone size: NA; J gene: TRBJ1-5; V gene: TRBV28; CDR3 protein: CASRKGQGNNQPQHF
clone size: NA; J gene: TRBJ2-1; V gene: TRBV5-8; CDR3 protein: CASSFDQGVYEQFF
clone size: NA; J gene: TRBJ1-1; V gene: TRBV18; CDR3 protein: CASSPKQGVGTEAFF
clone size: NA; J gene: TRBJ2-3; V gene: TRBV4-3; CDR3 protein: CASSLRLHDLLTQYF
clone size: NA; J gene: TRBJ2-1; V gene: TRBV19; CDR3 protein: CASSFRGTSGRNEQFF
clone size: once; J gene: TRBJ1-2; V gene: TRBV7-9; CDR3 protein: CSSSSWTGANYGYTF
clone size: NA; J gene: TRBJ1-1; V gene: TRBV28; CDR3 protein: CASTDQVEAFF
clone size: NA; J gene: TRBJ1-6; V gene: TRBV7-8; CDR3 protein: CASSARTGNNNSPLHF
clone size: NA; J gene: TRBJ2-3; V gene: TRBV5-4; CDR3 protein: CASSLDGVSAQEDTQYF
clone size: NA; J gene: TRBJ2-7; V gene: TRBV7-8; CDR3 protein: CASSRTRDTRLEQYF
clone size: NA; J gene: TRBJ1-2; V gene: TRBV9; CDR3 protein: CASSRGADGGYTF
clone size: NA; J gene: TRBJ2-1; V gene: TRBV25-1; CDR3 protein: CASSEPSGVRFF
clone size: once; J gene: TRBJ2-1; V gene: TRBV4-1; CDR3 protein: CASSRDRDNEQFF
clone size: NA; J gene: TRBJ2-7; V gene: TRBV19; CDR3 protein: CASSLEGIAGGYEQYF
clone size: NA; J gene: TRBJ1-2; V gene: TRBV14; CDR3 protein: CASSQDEDIRGYTF
clone size: NA; J gene: TRBJ2-5; V gene: TRBV15; CDR3 protein: CATSRDNGGPETQYF
clone size: NA; J gene: TRBJ2-1; V gene: TRBV4-3; CDR3 protein: CASSQGQGLDEQFF
clone size: NA; J gene: TRBJ2-3; V gene: TRBV7-2; CDR3 protein: CASSSRSGGADTQYF
clone size: few; J gene: TRBJ2-3; V gene: TRBV6-6; CDR3 protein: CASSYRGAPDTQYF
clone size: few; J gene: TRBJ2-7; V gene: TRBV28; CDR3 protein: CASRAGLVEQYF
clone size: NA; J gene: TRBJ2-7; V gene: TRBV6-1; CDR3 protein: CASSEGQGLEQYF
clone size: NA; J gene: TRBJ2-7; V gene: TRBV7-8; CDR3 protein: CASKQTGGSQGEQYF
clone size: NA; J gene: TRBJ1-5; V gene: TRBV6-4; CDR3 protein: CASRGTGLSQPQHF
clone size: NA; J gene: TRBJ2-7; V gene: TRBV6-1; CDR3 protein: CASSEHRAGRYEQYF
clone size: NA; J gene: TRBJ2-3; V gene: TRBV28; CDR3 protein: CASIAGSVDTQYF
clone size: NA; J gene: TRBJ1-1; V gene: TRBV6-5; CDR3 protein: CASNRDREGTEAFF
clone size: NA; J gene: TRBJ1-1; V gene: TRBV19; CDR3 protein: CASSRGWGEMNTEAFF
clone size: NA; J gene: TRBJ2-7; V gene: TRBV7-6; CDR3 protein: CASSLAEGLSTYEQYF
clone size: once; J gene: TRBJ1-2; V gene: TRBV7-9; CDR3 protein: CASSRGQTDYGYTF
clone size: NA; J gene: TRBJ2-1; V gene: TRBV10-3; CDR3 protein: CAISSTGSTYNEQFF
clone size: NA; J gene: TRBJ2-7; V gene: TRBV7-2; CDR3 protein: CASSLEAGYEQYF
clone size: NA; J gene: TRBJ2-1; V gene: TRBV5-1; CDR3 protein: CASSYGQGANEQFF
clone size: NA; J gene: TRBJ2-1; V gene: TRBV7-9; CDR3 protein: CASSPPGGAYNEQFF
clone size: NA; J gene: TRBJ2-6; V gene: TRBV9; CDR3 protein: CASSVGGGQPLSGANVLTF
clone size: NA; J gene: TRBJ2-7; V gene: TRBV28; CDR3 protein: CASSSSGQGGIYEQYF
clone size: NA; J gene: TRBJ2-3; V gene: TRBV9; CDR3 protein: CASSVGGGERDTQYF
clone size: NA; J gene: TRBJ2-2; V gene: TRBV5-1; CDR3 protein: CASSGVERGETGELFF
clone size: NA; J gene: TRBJ2-6; V gene: TRBV9; CDR3 protein: CASSTPGLSGANVLTF
clone size: NA; J gene: TRBJ2-5; V gene: TRBV5-1; CDR3 protein: CASSSLGAGANQETQYF
clone size: once; J gene: TRBJ2-1; V gene: TRBV19; CDR3 protein: CASSNIAGSSYNEQFF
clone size: NA; J gene: TRBJ1-2; V gene: TRBV4-2; CDR3 protein: CASSQEGTGGLRNGYTF
clone size: NA; J gene: TRBJ1-1; V gene: TRBV19; CDR3 protein: CASSDDRSGNTEAFF
clone size: NA; J gene: TRBJ1-1; V gene: TRBV29-1; CDR3 protein: CSVPEGGQPNTEAFF
clone size: NA; J gene: TRBJ2-7; V gene: TRBV19; CDR3 protein: CASSTGTGPYEQYF
clone size: NA; J gene: TRBJ2-3; V gene: TRBV5-6; CDR3 protein: CASSEGLAGATDTQYF
clone size: NA; J gene: TRBJ2-7; V gene: TRBV15; CDR3 protein: CATSRDIGAYEQYF
clone size: NA; J gene: TRBJ1-1; V gene: TRBV5-1; CDR3 protein: CASSLSREEAFF